One sample yielded the 12 T cell receptor beta chains listed below, sequenced in a study of cytomegalovirus exposure and HLA in healthy donors. PCR primers comprised 60 Vbeta and 13 Jbeta primers. The protocol was immunoSEQ multiplex PCR, while the TCRdb copy is restricted to in-frame clones and leaves out a portion. Altogether 200,000 or so clones are present, around four fifths being singletons, with the ten largest covering 6.5%. Sample: PBMCs. These receptors were obtained from a woman aged 45 to 65 in good health and CMV-seropositive.

The chain uses TRBV29-1 and TRBJ2-1, with 9 bases identical to TRBD2. Germline trimming cut 7 bases from V and 6 bases from J; bases unmatched to any gene: 7. The CDR3 extends over 13 amino acids. The germline V gene encodes CDR1 SQVTM and CDR2 ANQGSEA. The CDR3 DNA reads TGCAGCGCTGGGACTAGCCGAGGCAATGAGCAGTTCTTC. Protein: CSAGTSRGNEQFF.

The rearrangement joins TRBV30 to TRBJ2-1; no clear D. The CDR3 totals 15 residues. The germline CDR1 and CDR2 sequences are GTSNPN and SVGIG (reference sequence). V lost 0 bases to trimming and J lost 7 bases, with 16 bases between them. This CDR3 is CAWSVSPSLVNEQFF. In DNA, the CDR3 is TGTGCCTGGAGTGTCTCCCCCTCCCTTGTAAATGAGCAGTTCTTC.

The chain couples TRBV4-1 to TRBJ1-3; the D gene is possibly TRBD1 (5 bases). With 1 base removed from V and 2 bases from J, the gap between germline ends came to 12 bases. This CDR3 spans 16 amino acids. Germline V gives CDR1 MGHRA, CDR2 YSYEKL. The CDR3 loop is CASSQVRTLTGNTIYF. The CDR3 coding sequence is TGCGCCAGCAGCCAAGTTCGGACATTAACTGGAAACACCATATATTTT.

V is TRBV7-2 and J is TRBJ2-3; 7 bases line up with TRBD2. The CDR3 spans 18 residues. V trimming: 1 base; J trimming: 2 bases; junction bases outside the gene matches: 12. The V gene's germline CDR1 is SGHTA and CDR2 FQGNSA. The CDR3 DNA reads as TGTGCCAGCAGCTTAGGGCGCGGGAGACCCCAGTACACAGATACGCAGTATTTT. It codes for CASSLGRGRPQYTDTQYF.

The chain recombines TRBV28 with TRBJ1-5; D is possibly TRBD1 (5 bases). CDR1 is MDHEN and CDR2 is SYDVKM in the germline V gene. The CDR3 runs 15 residues. The V and J ends lost 7 bases and 9 bases respectively, with 22 bases between them. In DNA form, the CDR3 reads TGTGCCAGCACCCCCGTCAGGGCCTTAAGTGGGCCCCAGCATTTT. Its protein product is CASTPVRALSGPQHF.

The rearrangement uses TRBV19 and TRBJ2-5; 9 bases agree with TRBD2. This CDR3 spans 15 amino acids. Germline trimming cut 4 bases from V and 4 bases from J; bases unmatched to any gene: 7. Germline values: CDR1 LNHDA, CDR2 SQIVND (reference sequence). CDR3 nucleotide sequence: TGTGCCAGTAGTAATTTAGCGGGAGTGGGAGAGACCCAGTACTTC. It is translated as CASSNLAGVGETQYF.

This clone came up once. The chain's CDR3 is CASSLEQGADNEQFF. DNA for the CDR3: TGTGCCAGCAGCTTAGAGCAGGGGGCGGACAATGAGCAGTTCTTC. The chain carries TRBV7-7 and TRBJ2-1, with TRBD1 identical over 8 bases. The CDR3 consists of 15 residues. CDR1 and CDR2 (germline): SSHAT, FNYEAQ (reference sequence). The junction had 4 bases not matched to a gene; V was cut back by 1 base and J by 5 bases.

This chain links TRBV5-1 with TRBJ2-7; D is unclear. Looked up from germline, CDR1 is SGHRS and CDR2 is YFSETQ. The V end lost 0 bases, the J end lost 0 bases, and 10 bases lay between the germline ends. CDR3 length: 15 amino acids. The DNA for the CDR3 is TGCGCCAGCAGCTTGGGGGCAGGTAGCTCCTACGAGCAGTACTTC. The encoded protein is CASSLGAGSSYEQYF. Supplemented by reference TRBV5-1 and TRBJ2-7, the full variable domain reads KAGVTQTPRYLIKTRGQQVTLSCSPISGHRSVSWYQQTPGQGLQFLFEYFSETQRNKGNFPGRFSGRQFSNSRSEMNVSTLELGDSALYLCASSLGAGSSYEQYFGPGTRLTVT.

This clone was detected only a few times. The chain couples TRBV6-6 to TRBJ2-7; 8 positions agree with TRBD1. Trimming took 10 bases from V and 6 from J; bases not matched to a gene: 14. The germline gives CDR1 MNHNY, CDR2 SVGAGI (reference sequence). This CDR3 spans 14 amino acids. The chain's CDR3 is CATERGQGAGEQYF. CDR3 DNA: TGTGCCACCGAGAGAGGGCAGGGGGCTGGCGAGCAGTACTTC.

The chain uses TRBV6-5 and TRBJ2-2; no firm D call. Trimming took off 6 bases at V and 5 bases at J, with 13 bases between the two ends. Germline V CDR1 and CDR2: MNHEY, SVGAGI. The CDR3 sequence is 14 residues long. CDR3 amino acids: CASRIPGGTGELFF. The CDR3, as DNA: TGTGCCAGCAGAATCCCCGGCGGTACCGGGGAGCTGTTTTTT.

The chain combines TRBV6-5 with TRBJ2-3, with 9 nucleotides matching TRBD1. The CDR3 extends over 15 amino acids. Germline V lookup: CDR1 MNHEY, CDR2 SVGAGI. The V segment lost 6 bases and the J segment 2 bases; nucleotides outside the gene matches: 6. The CDR3 nucleotides are TGTGCCAGCAGGCCCGGACAGGGGTACACAGATACGCAGTATTTT. It translates to CASRPGQGYTDTQYF.

This chain connects TRBV4-1 to TRBJ2-3; 9 bases agree with TRBD2. CDR1 MGHRA and CDR2 YSYEKL come from the germline V gene. This CDR3 contains 15 residues. Unmatched junction bases numbered 4, after V lost 1 base and J lost 5 bases. The CDR3 DNA is TGCGCCAGCAGCCAAGGCGGGGGGGCTTTAGATACGCAGTATTTT. The encoded protein is CASSQGGGALDTQYF.